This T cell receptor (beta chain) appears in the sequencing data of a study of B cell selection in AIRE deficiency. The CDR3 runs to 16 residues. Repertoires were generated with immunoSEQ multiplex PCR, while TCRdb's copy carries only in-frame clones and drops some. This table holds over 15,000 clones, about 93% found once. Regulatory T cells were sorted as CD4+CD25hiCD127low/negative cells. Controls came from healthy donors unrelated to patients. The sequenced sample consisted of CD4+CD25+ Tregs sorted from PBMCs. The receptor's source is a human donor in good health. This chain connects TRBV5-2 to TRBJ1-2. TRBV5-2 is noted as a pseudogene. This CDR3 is CASSLEGGGEGYGYTF. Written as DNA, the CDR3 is TGTGCCAGCAGCTTGGAAGGCGGGGGAGAAGGGTATGGCTACACCTTC.